The 29 T cell receptor beta chains in this list originate from one sample, sequenced in a study of identical twins. MiXCR was run by TCRdb on the 5' RACE reads, yielding one entry per CDR3 protein. Among around 960,000 distinct CDR3 sequences listed, approximately 13% were seen once. These data were also reused for a study on yellow fever vaccine responses in identical twins.

Sequencing was done on a sample of PBMCs. The receptors shown here come from a woman in her late teens or twenties in good health.

In this sample, this clonotype turned up many times. The chain combines TRBV28 with TRBJ2-7; D is undetermined. The germline CDR1 and CDR2 sequences are MDHEN and SYDVKM. CDR3 length equals 14 residues. Trimming took 5 bases from V and 4 from J, leaving 15 bases between them. CDR3 in amino acids: CASSTRARFYEQYV. CDR3 coding DNA: TGTGCCAGCAGTACACGGGCCAGATTTTACGAGCAGTACGTC.

DNA of the CDR3: TGCAGTGCTAGAGATGATAGAGGGACCAGGTCCTACGAGCAGTACTTC. Residues: CSARDDRGTRSYEQYF. The V gene is TRBV20-1, the J gene TRBJ2-7; D possibly matches TRBD1 or TRBD2 (5 bases each). This CDR3 has 16 amino acids. The germline V and J ends were trimmed by 0 bases and 1 base, with 16 bases remaining between them. The germline V gene encodes CDR1 DFQATT and CDR2 SNEGSKA (reference sequence).

The V and J genes are TRBV7-8 and TRBJ2-6; D call uncertain. The CDR3 is made up of 15 amino acids. CDR1 is SGHVS, CDR2 FQNEAQ, per germline. Deletions cut 3 bases from V and 1 base from J, with 7 bases between. This CDR3 is CASSFGQSGANVLTF. CDR3 nucleotides: TGTGCCAGCAGCTTCGGGCAGTCTGGGGCCAACGTCCTGACTTTC.

The gene calls are TRBV7-9 and TRBJ1-3; D ambiguous. V lost 8 bases to trimming and J lost 0 bases, with 14 bases between them. CDR1 and CDR2 (germline): SEHNR, FQNEAQ (reference sequence). This CDR3 is built from 15 residues. The CDR3 sequence is CASAQFSPSGNTIYF. DNA of the CDR3: TGTGCCAGCGCTCAGTTTTCACCCTCTGGAAACACCATATATTTT.

V gene TRBV3-1 combines with J gene TRBJ1-6; 9 nucleotides agree with TRBD1. In germline, CDR1 is LGHDT, CDR2 YNNKEL (reference sequence). The V gene end was trimmed by 0 bases and the J gene end by 9 bases; junction bases not matched to a gene: 12. The CDR3 contains 18 residues. Here the CDR3 reads CASSQDRGTGNRISPLHF. The DNA for the CDR3 is TGTGCCAGCAGCCAAGATCGAGGGACAGGGAACCGAATTTCACCCCTCCACTTT.

This clonotype was seen repeatedly, ten times or more. This chain links TRBV5-1 with TRBJ2-1; the D gene is possibly TRBD1 (5 bases). V lost 4 bases to trimming and J lost 9 bases, with 20 bases between them. Germline V lookup: CDR1 SGHRS, CDR2 YFSETQ. The CDR3 sequence is 15 residues long. CDR3: CASSDAGIGFGEQFF. Written as DNA, the CDR3 is TGCGCCAGCAGCGACGCAGGGATTGGGTTCGGTGAGCAGTTCTTC.

The V gene is TRBV9, the J gene TRBJ1-4; a possible D gene is TRBD1 (5 bases). The CDR3 has 14 residues. V lost 7 bases and J 4 bases, leaving 14 bases between the germline ends. Germline CDR1 and CDR2: SGDLS and YYNGEE. The CDR3 DNA is TGTGCCAGCGGGGGTGGATTCGGTAATGAAAAACTGTTTTTT. Translation gives CASGGGFGNEKLFF.

This clonotype has more than one count but fewer than ten. The chain is built from TRBV5-1 and TRBJ2-5, with D possibly TRBD2 on 5 matching bases. The CDR3 length is 13 residues. The germline V gene has CDR1 SGHRS and CDR2 YFSETQ. The V gene lost 6 bases and the J gene lost 2 bases, with 11 bases spanning the gap. DNA of the CDR3: TGCGCCAGCAATCTCGGGGAACAAGAGACCCAGTACTTC. Its protein is CASNLGEQETQYF.

The sample holds a few counts of this clonotype. The V gene is TRBV28, the J gene TRBJ2-1; 10 bases align to TRBD2. The CDR3 has 16 residues. The germline V gene encodes CDR1 MDHEN and CDR2 SYDVKM. V lost 5 bases to trimming and J lost 4 bases; unmatched junction nucleotides: 8. The CDR3 loop reads CASSGSLAGVYNEQFF. DNA of the CDR3: TGTGCCAGCAGTGGGTCGCTAGCGGGAGTTTACAATGAGCAGTTCTTC.

This clonotype was seen at least ten times. J is TRBJ1-2 and V is TRBV29-1; 10 bases are a match to TRBD1. The V gene end was trimmed by 8 bases and the J gene end by 5 bases; junction bases not matched to a gene: 8. This CDR3 is built from 13 residues. Germline-derived CDR1 and CDR2 are SQVTM and ANQGSEA. This chain's CDR3 is CSHQTGGGYGYTF. The CDR3 coding sequence is TGCAGCCATCAGACAGGGGGCGGATATGGCTACACCTTC. Drawing the rest from reference TRBV29-1 and TRBJ1-2, the complete variable domain is SAVISQKPSRDICQRGTSLTIQCQVDSQVTMMFWYRQQPGQSLTLIATANQGSEATYESGFVIDKFPISRPNLTFSTLTVSNMSPEDSSIYLCSHQTGGGYGYTFGSGTRLTVV.

CDR3 residues: CASSGGGAGFYEQYF. CDR3 nucleotide sequence: TGTGCCAGCAGTGGTGGGGGGGCTGGGTTTTACGAGCAGTACTTC. The chain uses TRBV6-1 and TRBJ2-7; perhaps TRBD2 as D (7 bases). Germline CDR1 and CDR2: MNHNS and SASEGT. The CDR3 runs to 15 residues. Trimming cost V 4 bases and J 4 bases, with 17 bases left between them.

The chain combines TRBV12-3 or TRBV12-4 with TRBJ2-7; 12 bases agree with TRBD2. CDR3 size: 16 residues. V dropped 3 bases and J dropped 6; count of bases not matched to a gene: 9. The CDR3 here is CASSFSSTSGGGEQYV. The CDR3 nucleotides are TGTGCCAGCAGTTTCTCGTCGACTAGCGGGGGAGGCGAGCAGTACGTC.

The chain links TRBV20-1 to TRBJ2-7; D not resolved. Germline V gene sequence: CDR1 DFQATT, CDR2 SNEGSKA (reference sequence). The CDR3 is 11 amino acids. Trimming stripped 3 bases from V and 3 bases from J, with 6 bases between. CDR3 amino acids: CSARGNYEQYF. The CDR3 bases are TGCAGTGCTAGGGGGAACTACGAGCAGTACTTC.

This clonotype was recorded a few times. The gene calls are TRBV6-2 or TRBV6-3 and TRBJ2-5; no reliable D call. Germline values: CDR1 MNHEY, CDR2 SVGEGT. V dropped 2 bases and J dropped 3 bases, with 7 bases sitting between them. The CDR3 spans 13 residues. DNA of the CDR3: TGTGCCAGCAGTTACAGCGCAAAAGAGACCCAGTACTTC. Amino acids: CASSYSAKETQYF.

The genes are TRBV5-6 and TRBJ1-5, with D unclear. Germline V CDR1 and CDR2: SGHDT, YYEEEE. The CDR3 covers 16 residues. Trimming cost V 1 base and J 0 bases, with 11 bases left between them. The CDR3 sequence is CASSLFRDYSNQPQHF. The CDR3 DNA reads TGTGCCAGCAGCTTGTTTAGGGATTATAGCAATCAGCCCCAGCATTTT.

This clonotype was seen a few times. The V and J genes are TRBV19 and TRBJ2-1; perhaps TRBD1 as D (6 bases). Per germline, CDR1 LNHDA and CDR2 SQIVND (reference sequence). Between the trimmed V and J ends, which lost 3 bases and 4 bases, there was a span of 13 bases. CDR3 length equals 15 residues. The DNA of the CDR3 is TGTGCCAGTAGTATGGGGCAGGGGTTATACAATGAGCAGTTCTTC. Translating it yields CASSMGQGLYNEQFF. Combining the CDR3 with reference TRBV19 and TRBJ2-1 gives the whole variable domain DGGITQSPKYLFRKEGQNVTLSCEQNLNHDAMYWYRQDPGQGLRLIYYSQIVNDFQKGDIAEGYSVSREKKESFPLTVTSAQKNPTAFYLCASSMGQGLYNEQFFGPGTRLTVL.

The rearrangement links TRBV7-6 to TRBJ2-1, with D tentatively TRBD2 (5 bases). From germline, CDR1 is SGHVS and CDR2 FNYEAQ. The CDR3 is 15 amino acids. Trimming took off 3 bases at V and 8 bases at J, with 17 bases between the two ends. CDR3 sequence: CASSFRDRWGDEQFF. CDR3 coding DNA: TGTGCCAGCAGCTTTCGAGATCGATGGGGAGATGAGCAGTTCTTC.

V is TRBV20-1 and J is TRBJ2-3, with 8 bases matching TRBD2. Trimming removed 0 bases from V and 0 bases from J; junction bases left unmatched: 5. The germline gives CDR1 DFQATT, CDR2 SNEGSKA (reference sequence). The length of the CDR3 is 16 residues. The CDR3 DNA reads TGCAGTGCTAGAGATAAGGCTAGCGGGAGCACAGATACGCAGTATTTT. Translated: CSARDKASGSTDTQYF.

The chain joins TRBV5-1 to TRBJ1-2; no clear D. The ends were cut back, 1 base at V and 6 bases at J, with 19 bases in the middle. The CDR3 extends over 16 amino acids. The germline V gene has CDR1 SGHRS and CDR2 YFSETQ. In DNA, the CDR3 is TGCGCCAGCAGCTTGTGGGGAGTTATGCGGGCTGATGGCTACACCTTC. Translating gives CASSLWGVMRADGYTF.

J is TRBJ2-1 and V is TRBV11-2, with 7 bases lining up with TRBD1. CDR1 and CDR2 (germline): SGHAT, FQNNGV. CDR3 size: 13 residues. J lost 5 bases, V lost 8 bases, and 6 bases had no gene match. CDR3 loop: CASRTTGNNEQFF. The CDR3 DNA follows: TGTGCCAGCCGCACGACAGGGAACAATGAGCAGTTCTTC.

This clonotype was seen only a few times. This chain links TRBV5-1 with TRBJ2-3, with D possibly TRBD2 on 7 matching bases. Germline-derived CDR1 and CDR2 are SGHRS and YFSETQ. The CDR3 has 15 residues. Trimming cost V 3 bases and J 4 bases, with 15 bases left between them. CDR3 DNA sequence: TGCGCCAGCAGCTCCACCAGGGGAGGGGCAGATACGCAGTATTTT. Protein sequence: CASSSTRGGADTQYF. The variable domain in full, completed from reference TRBV5-1 and TRBJ2-3, reads KAGVTQTPRYLIKTRGQQVTLSCSPISGHRSVSWYQQTPGQGLQFLFEYFSETQRNKGNFPGRFSGRQFSNSRSEMNVSTLELGDSALYLCASSSTRGGADTQYFGPGTRLTVL.

This clonotype came up a few times. The J gene is TRBJ2-5, the V gene TRBV5-1, with D possibly being TRBD2 (7 bases). Germline V gene sequence: CDR1 SGHRS, CDR2 YFSETQ. The CDR3 runs 13 residues. V lost 4 bases, J lost 5 bases, and 12 bases lay in between. As DNA, the CDR3 is TGCGCCAGCAGCGGGGGGGCCGGGGAGACCCAGTACTTC. Encoded protein: CASSGGAGETQYF.

The rearrangement uses TRBV24-1 and TRBJ2-1; 9 bases map to TRBD2. With V trimmed by 2 bases and J by 5 bases, 6 bases remained unmatched. Germline CDR1 is KGHDR and CDR2 is SFDVKD. There are 16 residues in the CDR3. The CDR3 protein is CATSDWGLAADNEQFF. Here the CDR3 DNA reads TGTGCCACCAGTGATTGGGGACTAGCCGCCGACAATGAGCAGTTCTTC.

This clonotype has just a few counts. V is TRBV2 and J is TRBJ2-1; D gene unclear. Trimming cost V 4 bases and J 4 bases, with 8 bases left between them. Germline CDR1 reads SNHLY; CDR2 reads FYNNEI. The CDR3 has 13 residues. This chain's CDR3 is CASSASLYNEQFF. CDR3 bases: TGTGCCAGCAGTGCGTCACTATACAATGAGCAGTTCTTC.

This clonotype was detected only a few times. The chain couples TRBV11-2 to TRBJ2-3; no clear D. Between the trimmed V and J ends, which lost 0 bases and 1 base, there was a span of 8 bases. CDR3 size: 15 residues. CDR1 SGHAT and CDR2 FQNNGV come from the germline V gene. The CDR3 is CASSLDPGRTDTQYF. Here the CDR3 DNA reads TGTGCCAGCAGCTTAGATCCGGGCCGCACAGATACGCAGTATTTT.

This clonotype was seen more than once but under ten times. The V call is TRBV28, the J call TRBJ2-1, with no clear D. The CDR3 consists of 12 residues. The germline V gene has CDR1 MDHEN and CDR2 SYDVKM. Trimming removed 6 bases at V and 7 bases at J, with 10 bases between. In nucleotides, the CDR3 is TGTGCCAGCAGAAGGCCCGAAAATGAGCAGTTCTTC. Translating it yields CASRRPENEQFF.

This clonotype was detected only a few times. J is TRBJ2-1 and V is TRBV7-6, with D unresolved. Germline CDR1 reads SGHVS; CDR2 reads FNYEAQ. V lost 5 bases to trimming and J lost 9 bases, with 23 bases between them. CDR3 length equals 16 residues. DNA for the CDR3: TGTGCCAGCAGCGACTCGACCGCCACAAGCGTCACTGAGCAGTTCTTC. Translated, it gives CASSDSTATSVTEQFF.

The chain uses TRBV15 and TRBJ1-4; D might be TRBD1 (5 bases). Looked up from germline, CDR1 is LNHNV and CDR2 is YYDKDF (reference sequence). The CDR3 has 15 amino acids. V lost 5 bases to trimming and J lost 0 bases, with 10 bases between them. The CDR3 spells CATSATDSTNEKLFF. As DNA, the CDR3 is TGTGCCACCAGCGCGACAGACTCAACTAATGAAAAACTGTTTTTT.

In this sample, this clonotype turned up a few times. The genes are TRBV7-9 and TRBJ2-7; 9 bases map to TRBD2. With V trimmed by 5 bases and J by 5 bases, 16 bases remained unmatched. CDR3 size: 17 residues. The germline CDR1 and CDR2 sequences are SEHNR and FQNEAQ (reference sequence). The CDR3 coding sequence is TGTGCCAGCAGCCCCGGCGGGTGGGCTAGCGGGACTGACGAGCAGTACTTC. Its translation: CASSPGGWASGTDEQYF.